What follows are 29 T cell receptor beta chains derived from one specimen sequenced in a study of T cells after posttransplantation cyclophosphamide. Libraries were prepared by immunoSEQ multiplex PCR; TCRdb keeps only in-frame clonotypes and omits some of them. The sample shows around 35,000 clones, no singletons; the ten largest hold 6.5% to 7%. The sample comprised PBMCs. These receptors all come from a woman aged 45-65 years in good health and a related stem cell transplant donor.

Many counts were recorded for this clone. The gene calls are TRBV19 and TRBJ1-5; 9 bases agree with TRBD1. Germline V gene lookup returns CDR1 LNHDA and CDR2 SQIVND (reference sequence). The CDR3 has 18 amino acids. The V and J ends lost 3 bases and 2 bases, in that order; junction bases with no gene match: 11. The CDR3 reads CASSIPGQGGWGNQPQHF. CDR3 nucleotide sequence: TGTGCCAGTAGTATCCCGGGACAGGGAGGGTGGGGCAATCAGCCCCAGCATTTT.

This clone was seen repeatedly, ten times or more. The rearrangement uses TRBV11-2 and TRBJ2-7, with TRBD1 matching 11 bases. This CDR3 region has 15 residues. The V segment lost 3 bases and the J segment 2 bases; nucleotides outside the gene matches: 3. Per germline, CDR1 SGHAT and CDR2 FQNNGV. Here the CDR3 DNA reads TGTGCCAGCAGCTTTGGGGACAGGGGGACCTACGAGCAGTACTTC. Encoded protein: CASSFGDRGTYEQYF.

The gene calls are TRBV12-3 or TRBV12-4 and TRBJ1-6, with D possibly matching TRBD1 (6 bases). Trimming removed 0 bases from V and 6 bases from J, with 9 bases in between. There are 15 residues in the CDR3. CDR3 amino acids: CASSLALQGNSPLHF. The DNA of the CDR3 is TGTGCCAGCAGTTTAGCATTACAGGGTAATTCACCCCTCCACTTT.

This clone was observed many times. V gene TRBV4-2 combines with J gene TRBJ2-3, with D possibly TRBD2 on 7 matching bases. Trimming cost V 0 bases and J 9 bases, with 25 bases left between them. The CDR3 has 18 residues. The germline V gene encodes CDR1 LGHNA and CDR2 YNFKEQ. The DNA of the CDR3 is TGTGCCAGCAGCCAAGAGGACCTACGGGGGGCTAGCCCAGGGACGCAGTATTTT. As protein: CASSQEDLRGASPGTQYF.

This clone was observed at least ten times. The chain couples TRBV11-2 to TRBJ2-1, with D unclear. The CDR3 contains 12 residues. Trimming removed 1 base from V and 10 bases from J, with 8 bases in between. Germline V lookup: CDR1 SGHAT, CDR2 FQNNGV. CDR3 bases: TGTGCCAGCAGCTTAGTAGGGTTGGAGCAGTTCTTC. Translation: CASSLVGLEQFF.

This clone was seen repeatedly, ten times or more. The V call is TRBV27, the J call TRBJ2-1; D remains unclear. Germline assignment: CDR1 MNHEY and CDR2 SMNVEV (reference sequence). The V end lost 5 bases, the J end lost 5 bases, and 13 bases lay between the germline ends. This CDR3 contains 14 residues. CDR3 DNA: TGTGCCAGCAGTGCCCTAGGATCGGACAATGAGCAGTTCTTC. Protein product: CASSALGSDNEQFF.

The sample holds many counts of this clone. The genes are TRBV7-7 and TRBJ2-1, with unresolved D. The CDR3 extends over 15 amino acids. From germline, CDR1 is SSHAT and CDR2 FNYEAQ (reference sequence). Trimming took off 1 base at V and 2 bases at J, with 9 bases between the two ends. CDR3 nucleotide sequence: TGTGCCAGCAGCTTAGATAGGGCAACCTACAATGAGCAGTTCTTC. Translated, it gives CASSLDRATYNEQFF.

This clone showed up many times. This chain joins TRBV19 and TRBJ2-2; 12 bases map to TRBD2. Trimming cost V 7 bases and J 5 bases; bases outside gene matches: 5. Germline V gives CDR1 LNHDA, CDR2 SQIVND (reference sequence). This CDR3 has 15 amino acids. The CDR3 nucleotides are TGTGCCAGTACCGGGACTAGCGGGCGAACCGGGGAGCTGTTTTTT. This translates into CASTGTSGRTGELFF.

This clone was recorded many times. The CDR3 region is CASTPTAYGYTF. CDR3 DNA sequence: TGTGCCTCCACTCCTACAGCCTATGGCTACACCTTC. This chain links TRBV6-1 with TRBJ1-2; D unclear. Germline V gene lookup returns CDR1 MNHNS and CDR2 SASEGT. This CDR3 region has 12 residues. Trimming took off 11 bases at V and 4 bases at J, with 14 bases between the two ends.

This clone was detected a few times. The V gene is TRBV7-9, the J gene TRBJ2-7; the D gene is possibly TRBD1 (6 bases). V shed 2 bases and J shed 2 bases, with 10 bases lying between them. This CDR3 spans 14 amino acids. CDR1 SEHNR and CDR2 FQNEAQ come from the germline V gene (reference sequence). CDR3 coding DNA: TGTGCCAGCAGCTTACCAGGGGCCGCCTACGAGCAGTACTTC. It codes for CASSLPGAAYEQYF.

This clone was seen at least ten times. The genes are TRBV7-2 and TRBJ1-3; D gene ambiguous. Germline V gene data show CDR1 as SGHTA and CDR2 as FQGNSA. The CDR3 contains 17 residues. Trimming cost V 1 base and J 0 bases, with 13 bases left between them. CDR3 sequence (DNA): TGTGCCAGCAGCTTAGGGGCAGTTCGTTTCTCTGGAAACACCATATATTTT. Its protein product is CASSLGAVRFSGNTIYF.

This clone has at least ten counts. The chain carries TRBV27 and TRBJ1-4; D is perhaps TRBD1 (6 bases). The CDR3 is made up of 15 amino acids. Germline CDR1 and CDR2: MNHEY and SMNVEV (reference sequence). V lost 6 bases to trimming and J lost 4 bases, with 15 bases between them. Here the CDR3 DNA reads TGTGCCAGCAGGTCCCGGGGGGGCCTTAATGAAAAACTGTTTTTT. It is translated as CASRSRGGLNEKLFF.

The sample holds many counts of this clone. The chain carries TRBV2 and TRBJ2-7, with 7 bases matching TRBD2. Germline assignment: CDR1 SNHLY and CDR2 FYNNEI. The CDR3 contains 13 residues. The V and J ends lost 1 base and 11 bases, in that order; junction bases with no gene match: 8. Here the CDR3 DNA reads TGTGCCAGCAGTGAAGTCAAGGGACTAAAAAAGTACTTC. This encodes CASSEVKGLKKYF.

The chain employs TRBV7-2 and TRBJ1-5; possible D gene TRBD1, 5 bases. The ends were cut back, 1 base at V and 5 bases at J, with 9 bases in the middle. CDR3 length: 14 amino acids. CDR1 is SGHTA and CDR2 is FQGNSA in the germline V gene. The CDR3 DNA is TGTGCCAGCAGCTTAGACCGGGGGTATCAGCCCCAGCATTTT. Its translation is CASSLDRGYQPQHF.

This clone was observed many times. CDR3 sequence reads: CASSRPGSDEQFF. CDR3 DNA: TGTGCCAGCAGTAGACCAGGGTCGGATGAGCAGTTCTTC. The V call is TRBV12-3 or TRBV12-4, the J call TRBJ2-1; D may be TRBD1 (5 bases). The V end was cut by 5 bases, the J end by 8 bases, with 13 bases between. The CDR3 extends over 13 amino acids.

This sequence joins TRBV28 and TRBJ1-2, with D unresolved. The V and J ends lost 5 bases and 10 bases respectively, with 11 bases between them. The CDR3 is 11 amino acids. Germline lookup yields CDR1 MDHEN and CDR2 SYDVKM. The DNA for the CDR3 is TGTGCCAGCAGTGTTAACGCGGCCTACACCTTC. Its translation: CASSVNAAYTF.

This clone was seen repeatedly, ten times or more. The V gene is TRBV24-1, the J gene TRBJ2-3; the D gene is possibly TRBD1 (6 bases). V was trimmed by 1 base and J by 0 bases, leaving 16 bases between them. This CDR3 spans 18 amino acids. From germline, CDR1 is KGHDR and CDR2 SFDVKD. CDR3 protein: CATSDFPRDIWSTDTQYF. In DNA, the CDR3 is TGTGCCACCAGTGATTTCCCCCGGGACATTTGGAGCACAGATACGCAGTATTTT.

The genes are TRBV12-3 or TRBV12-4 and TRBJ2-3, with D perhaps being TRBD1 or TRBD2 (5 bases each). V lost 10 bases and J 0 bases, leaving 14 bases between the germline ends. The CDR3 sequence is 14 residues long. DNA for the CDR3: TGTGCCACCCGAGGGGTCACTAGCACAGATACGCAGTATTTT. It encodes CATRGVTSTDTQYF.

This clone was seen at least ten times. J is TRBJ2-1 and V is TRBV5-1; 7 nucleotides line up with TRBD1. Germline-derived CDR1 and CDR2 are SGHRS and YFSETQ. Unmatched junction bases numbered 21, after V lost 7 bases and J lost 8 bases. This CDR3 contains 17 residues. This CDR3 reads CASSSRLPGQQRDEQFF. The CDR3 nucleotides read TGCGCCAGCTCAAGCCGCCTACCGGGACAGCAAAGGGATGAGCAGTTCTTC.

This clone was observed at least ten times. This chain joins TRBV27 and TRBJ1-1; 11 bases match TRBD1. There are 17 residues in the CDR3. Trimming cost V 6 bases and J 1 base; bases outside gene matches: 10. Germline V gene lookup returns CDR1 MNHEY and CDR2 SMNVEV (reference sequence). CDR3 sequence (DNA): TGTGCCAGCAGCCCGGGACAGGGGGTTATCGCGAACACTGAAGCTTTCTTT. Translation gives CASSPGQGVIANTEAFF.

Here the CDR3 DNA reads TGCGCCAGCAGTCGTCTCGGGCTAGCGAGTTCCGAGCAGTACTTC. As protein: CASSRLGLASSEQYF. V gene TRBV4-1 combines with J gene TRBJ2-7; a weak D match, TRBD2 (6 bases). Per germline, CDR1 MGHRA and CDR2 YSYEKL. Trimming removed 6 bases at V and 6 bases at J, with 21 bases between. The CDR3 spans 15 residues.

In its sample, this clone was seen many times. The CDR3 DNA reads as TGTGCCAGCAGCCTAAAGGGGACCCACGGGGGAGAGCAGTACTTC. Translation: CASSLKGTHGGEQYF. This chain connects TRBV7-6 to TRBJ2-7; a possible D gene is TRBD2 (6 bases). Germline V gene sequence: CDR1 SGHVS, CDR2 FNYEAQ. The CDR3 runs to 15 residues. Trimming pared 5 bases from V and 7 bases from J, leaving 21 bases between. The full variable domain, completed using reference TRBV7-6 and TRBJ2-7, is GAGVSQSPRYKVTKRGQDVALRCDPISGHVSLYWYRQALGQGPEFLTYFNYEAQQDKSGLPNDRFSAERPEGSISTLTIQRTEQRDSAMYRCASSLKGTHGGEQYFGPGTRLTVT.

This clone was observed many times. CDR3 bases: TGTGCCAGTAACGCGGGAGGGCCCTCGGAGACCCAGTACTTC. Its protein is CASNAGGPSETQYF. The V gene is TRBV19, the J gene TRBJ2-5; 9 nucleotides line up with TRBD2. Germline CDR1 reads LNHDA; CDR2 reads SQIVND (reference sequence). The CDR3 sequence is 14 residues long. J was trimmed by 5 bases and V by 7 bases; bases with no gene match: 8. The full variable domain, rest sourced from reference TRBV19 and TRBJ2-5, is DGGITQSPKYLFRKEGQNVTLSCEQNLNHDAMYWYRQDPGQGLRLIYYSQIVNDFQKGDIAEGYSVSREKKESFPLTVTSAQKNPTAFYLCASNAGGPSETQYFGPGTRLLVL.

This clone was seen many times. The rearrangement links TRBV5-4 to TRBJ2-7, with 11 bases identical to TRBD2. Trimming took 5 bases from V and 2 from J; bases not matched to a gene: 3. CDR3 length equals 14 residues. CDR1 SGHNT and CDR2 YYREEE come from the germline V gene (reference sequence). The CDR3 sequence is CASRGLADTYEQYF. For the CDR3, the DNA is TGTGCCAGCAGGGGACTAGCGGATACCTACGAGCAGTACTTC.

This clone was seen repeatedly, ten times or more. The chain recombines TRBV18 with TRBJ2-1; 14 bases are a match to TRBD2. With 4 bases clipped from V and 3 bases from J, the junction kept 5 bases outside the gene matches. The CDR3 is made up of 17 amino acids. From germline, CDR1 is KGHSH and CDR2 LQKENI. This CDR3 reads CASSLGTSGRHYNEQFF. DNA of the CDR3: TGTGCCAGCTCACTCGGGACTAGCGGGAGACACTACAATGAGCAGTTCTTC.

At least ten counts were recorded for this clone. Other DNA sequences within the sample encode an identical CDR3. This chain joins TRBV18 and TRBJ2-1; TRBD2 aligns across 12 bases. V shed 3 bases, J shed 3 bases, and the junction held 0 bases outside the gene matches. Germline lookup yields CDR1 KGHSH and CDR2 LQKENI. This CDR3 comprises 15 residues. CDR3 nucleotides: TGTGCCAGCTCACCGACTAGCGGGAGCTACAATGAGCAGTTCTTC. Translated: CASSPTSGSYNEQFF.

This clone was recorded many times. This chain connects TRBV4-3 to TRBJ2-1, with D possibly TRBD1 on 6 matching bases. This CDR3 is built from 15 residues. CDR1 and CDR2 from the germline V gene are LGHNA and YSLEER. With 4 bases removed from V and 5 bases from J, the gap between germline ends came to 15 bases. CDR3: CASSLRGAAHNEQFF. The CDR3 nucleotides read TGCGCCAGCAGCCTCAGGGGAGCGGCCCACAATGAGCAGTTCTTC.

This clone was observed at least ten times. This chain links TRBV12-3 or TRBV12-4 with TRBJ2-1; D gene ambiguous. Trimming shortened V by 0 bases and J by 4 bases, and 19 bases separated the two germline ends. There are 18 residues in the CDR3. The CDR3 reads CASSLAMVPGLRYNEQFF. The CDR3 DNA sequence: TGTGCCAGCAGTTTAGCCATGGTTCCGGGTCTCCGGTACAATGAGCAGTTCTTC.

This chain uses TRBV29-1 with TRBJ1-3; 12 nucleotides match TRBD1. Looked up from germline, CDR1 is SQVTM and CDR2 is ANQGSEA. This CDR3 contains 17 residues. The V and J ends lost 5 bases and 0 bases, in that order; junction bases with no gene match: 8. The CDR3 DNA sequence: TGCAGCGTTTATGGGACAGGGGGCATCAACTCTGGAAACACCATATATTTT. Protein: CSVYGTGGINSGNTIYF.